This entry is about one T cell receptor beta chain. The data belong to a study of T cell responses to AZD1222 COVID-19 vaccine. The method was immunoSEQ multiplex PCR; TCRdb's version includes in-frame clones alone and lacks a portion of them. In the table there are more than 95,000 clones, 90% of which are singletons. V lost 0 bases to trimming and J lost 4 bases, with 15 bases between them. This CDR3 has 16 residues. Looked up from germline, CDR1 is MNHEY and CDR2 is SVGAGI. The sequence was collected from an adult in good health. V and J are TRBV6-5 and TRBJ1-2, with D unresolved. The sample was peripheral blood, taken on day 0 of MenACWY control vaccination. DNA of the CDR3: TGTGCCAGCAGTTACTCGAACGTTGGCAGACCCTATGGCTACACCTTC. This encodes CASSYSNVGRPYGYTF.